This T cell receptor beta chain comes out of a study of T-cell memory formation after mild COVID-19. Study conclusions and caveats: Later expanders leaned CD4+, whereas clones that contracted between day 15 and 85 were balanced CD4/CD8. Unconfirmed was the SARS-CoV-2 specificity of second-wave clones that peaked on day 37. For contracting clones, CD4+ ones sat mainly in CM and EM, CD8+ in EMRA.

With constant-segment primers, 5'RACE yielded cDNA libraries of TCR alpha and TCR beta that carried sample barcodes and UMIs. Each CDR3 protein is one row after TCRdb ran MiXCR on the 5' RACE reads. The top ten hold roughly 1.4% of the sample, which has 45,000 to 50,000 distinct CDR3 sequences, approximately 6.6% seen once. CDR1 and CDR2 (germline): SQVTM, ANQGSEA. Trimming left V 7 bases short and J 4 bases short, with 14 bases between. This CDR3 spans 14 amino acids. This clonotype has more than one count but fewer than ten. The antigen remains undetermined. The V and J genes are TRBV29-1 and TRBJ2-6, with D possibly called TRBD1 or TRBD2 (5 bases each). The receptor's source is a man between 18 and 35 years old who had mild COVID-19 (a few samples of this study predate the infection). Cell type and time point are not known. Specimen: PBMCs or a T cell subset sorted from them (not recorded which). CDR3 sequence: CSAAQGAGANVLTF. In DNA form, the CDR3 reads TGCAGCGCCGCCCAGGGAGCCGGGGCCAACGTCCTGACTTTC.